These T cell receptor beta chains were read from a single sample in a study of blood T cell repertoires in COVID-19. Generated by immunoSEQ multiplex PCR, the TCRdb table keeps only in-frame clones and is missing some. This sample has approximately 300,000 clones, with about 90% found just once. Sequencing was done on a sample of peripheral blood. These receptors came from a man between 18 and 29 years old who had recovered from COVID-19. Both conserved end residues are part of each CDR3. Each record gives: J gene, clone size, V gene, D gene, CDR3 DNA, CDR3 protein. A D gene is named only where the DNA matches it firmly. Clone size, where shown, is once, few, many, or a class for clones that have expanded.

>TRBJ1-2|.|TRBV3-1/TRBV3-2|TRBD1
TGTGCCAGCAGCCAAGTGACAGGGGATAACTATGGCTACACCTTC
CASSQVTGDNYGYTF
>TRBJ2-3|.|TRBV7-6|.
TGTGCCAGCAGCTTGAGTAATGGGGGGAACGCAGATACGCAGTATTTT
CASSLSNGGNADTQYF
>TRBJ2-7|.|TRBV6-6|.
TGTGCCAGCAGTCGCGACAGCCGCTCCTACGAGCAGTACTTC
CASSRDSRSYEQYF
>TRBJ2-5|.|TRBV5-1|.
TGCGCCAGCAGACCGAGGGTGGCAGAGACCCAGTACTTC
CASRPRVAETQYF
>TRBJ2-1|.|TRBV5-4|TRBD1
TGTGCCAGCAGCTTGGAGCCCGGGACAGGGGGGAATGAGCAGTTCTTC
CASSLEPGTGGNEQFF
>TRBJ2-7|.|TRBV6-5|.
TGTGCCAGCAGTAAGGACATATTCTACGAGCAGTACTTC
CASSKDIFYEQYF
>TRBJ1-1|.|TRBV20-1|TRBD1
TGCAGTGCTAGTCCCCCTCAAGGGCAGGGGGTTGAAGCTTTCTTT
CSASPPQGQGVEAFF
>TRBJ2-5|.|TRBV12-3/TRBV12-4|TRBD1
TGTGCCAGCTCGACAGGGGTTCAAGAGACCCAGTACTTC
CASSTGVQETQYF
>TRBJ1-1|.|TRBV5-1|.
TGCGCCAGCAGCTTAACAGTGGGGAACACTGAAGCTTTCTTT
CASSLTVGNTEAFF
>TRBJ1-1|.|TRBV2|.
TGTGCCAGCAGAGTTACAGTTAACACTGAAGCTTTCTTT
CASRVTVNTEAFF
>TRBJ1-4|.|TRBV19|.
TGTGCCAGTAGTAACCAGCGGGGCAGGGGAAAGGAAAAACTGTTTTTT
CASSNQRGRGKEKLFF
>TRBJ2-7|.|TRBV5-1|TRBD1
TGCGCCAGCAGCTTGGAAACAGGGGGAAACTACGAGCAGTACTTC
CASSLETGGNYEQYF
>TRBJ2-7|.|TRBV19|TRBD2
TGTGCCAGTAGCCCCTCCGGGACTAGCGACTCCTACGAGCAGTACTTC
CASSPSGTSDSYEQYF
>TRBJ2-7|.|TRBV14|TRBD2
TGTGCCAGCAGCCTCCTCCGTACAGCGGGAGATGCTAGCGAGCAGCACTTC
CASSLLRTAGDASEQHF
>TRBJ1-2|.|TRBV28|.
TGTGCCACCAAGGGGGGGGTGTATGGCTACACCTTC
CATKGGVYGYTF
>TRBJ1-2|.|TRBV10-3|TRBD1
TGTGCCATCAGAGACAGAGGGGGCACAAACTATGGCTACACCTTC
CAIRDRGGTNYGYTF
>TRBJ2-1|.|TRBV19|.
TGTGCCAGTAGTATAGGCCGGGGTAGGAAGCTCGTCAATGAGCAGTTCTTC
CASSIGRGRKLVNEQFF
>TRBJ1-1|.|TRBV5-6|.
TGTGCCAGCAGCTCTGGGGAGTTGAACACTGAAGCTTTCTTT
CASSSGELNTEAFF
>TRBJ2-7|once|TRBV5-1|TRBD1
TGCGCCAGCAGCTGGGGACAGGGGTACGAGCAGTACTTC
CASSWGQGYEQYF
>TRBJ1-1|.|TRBV19|TRBD1
TGTGCCAGTAGACAGGGGAATCATGGGGCTTTCTTT
CASRQGNHGAFF
>TRBJ1-1|.|TRBV20-1|.
TGCAGTGCTAGTAGCCAGGGAGGCGTGACGAACACTGAAGCTTTCTTT
CSASSQGGVTNTEAFF
>TRBJ2-7|.|TRBV18|.
TGTGCCAGCTCACCAAATCAAGGCGGGCCCTACGAGCAGTACTTC
CASSPNQGGPYEQYF
>TRBJ2-2|.|TRBV6-4|TRBD1
TGTGCCAGCAGTGACTCCGGACAGGGCACCGGGGAGCTGTTTTTT
CASSDSGQGTGELFF